This T cell receptor beta chain was profiled in a study of CD8 T cells in Susac syndrome. Reverse transcription of roughly 0.45 to 1 ug RNA was carried out with random hexamers. One entry per CDR3 protein, called by TCRdb with MiXCR from the immunoSEQ multiplex PCR reads. The sample holds 110,000 to 150,000 distinct CDR3 sequences, 94% seen once. CDR1 and CDR2 from the germline V gene are SGHTA and FQGNSA. The CDR3 extends over 11 amino acids. Trimming took 3 bases from V and 4 from J, leaving 3 bases between them. This clonotype appeared a few times. Controls were age- and sex-matched healthy donors. Purification of the CD8+ and CD4+ T cells relied on negative isolation, and TEMRA cells underwent FACS enrichment.

This chain joins TRBV7-2 and TRBJ1-2; no clear D. The sequencing input was CD8+ T cells from PBMCs. The origin of this receptor is a human donor in good health. CDR3 DNA sequence: TGTGCCAGCAGCTTTGGCTATGGCTACACCTTC. Translation gives CASSFGYGYTF.